This T cell receptor beta chain is from a study of cytomegalovirus exposure and HLA in healthy donors. Study-level points and caveats: It is likely that the observed cluster of highly shared sequence variants was a sequencing artifact.

About this clone itself: What it binds is unknown.

The germline CDR1 and CDR2 sequences are LNHDA and SQIVND (reference sequence). Trimming shortened V by 5 bases and J by 5 bases, and 18 bases separated the two germline ends. The CDR3 spans 15 residues. The PCR made use of 60 Vbeta and 13 Jbeta primers. Clones were read by immunoSEQ multiplex PCR, and TCRdb kept only the in-frame ones, dropping some. The sample holds around 130,000 clones. Sequenced input: PBMCs. The TCR originated in an older woman in good health and CMV-seronegative. This chain links TRBV19 with TRBJ1-2, with D unresolved. CDR3 sequence reads: CASSSRVVGRYGYTF. The CDR3 region has the DNA TGTGCCAGTAGTTCCCGAGTAGTGGGGAGATATGGCTACACCTTC. Together with reference TRBV19 and TRBJ1-2, the CDR3 gives the full variable domain: DGGITQSPKYLFRKEGQNVTLSCEQNLNHDAMYWYRQDPGQGLRLIYYSQIVNDFQKGDIAEGYSVSREKKESFPLTVTSAQKNPTAFYLCASSSRVVGRYGYTFGSGTRLTVV.